What follows are 22 T cell receptor beta chains derived from one specimen sequenced in a study of T cell responses to AZD1222 COVID-19 vaccine. The protocol was immunoSEQ multiplex PCR, while the TCRdb copy is restricted to in-frame clones and leaves out a portion. The top ten clones hold around 20% of a sample with approximately 100,000 clones, 70% to 90% of them seen once. The material sequenced was peripheral blood, taken on day 0 of AZD1222 vaccination. Receptor source: an adult in good health.

The genes are TRBV6-5 and TRBJ1-1; the D is unclear. This CDR3 has 14 amino acids. V was shortened by 6 bases and J by 1 base, with 12 bases between the two germline ends. Looked up from germline, CDR1 is MNHEY and CDR2 is SVGAGI. The CDR3 DNA is TGTGCCAGCAGCCCGTTACGGGAGAACACTGAAGCTTTCTTT. Residues: CASSPLRENTEAFF.

The chain is built from TRBV7-9 and TRBJ1-5; unclear D gene. The CDR3 loop spans 13 amino acids. Trimming took 1 base from V and 6 from J, leaving 7 bases between them. Germline CDR1 reads SEHNR; CDR2 reads FQNEAQ (reference sequence). The DNA for the CDR3 is TGTGCCAGCAGCTTAGGGGCAGTTCAGCCCCAGCATTTT. Translated, it gives CASSLGAVQPQHF.

The chain couples TRBV27 to TRBJ2-5; the D gene is possibly TRBD1 (5 bases). Germline CDR1 is MNHEY and CDR2 is SMNVEV (reference sequence). The CDR3 is 15 residues long. Trimming left V 2 bases short and J 4 bases short, with 14 bases between. The CDR3 is CASSLGRASPETQYF. In DNA form, the CDR3 reads TGTGCCAGCAGTTTAGGCAGGGCGTCTCCAGAGACCCAGTACTTC.

This rearrangement joins TRBV9 to TRBJ2-2, with no clear D. The CDR3 spans 15 residues. Germline lookup yields CDR1 SGDLS and CDR2 YYNGEE. The germline V and J ends were trimmed by 1 base and 2 bases, with 9 bases remaining between them. The CDR3 DNA sequence: TGTGCCAGCAGCGTAATGCAGACTAACACCGGGGAGCTGTTTTTT. Its translation is CASSVMQTNTGELFF.

The chain joins TRBV7-9 to TRBJ1-2; maybe TRBD1 (5 bases). V was shortened by 3 bases and J by 4 bases, with 12 bases between the two germline ends. Germline values: CDR1 SEHNR, CDR2 FQNEAQ (reference sequence). This CDR3 region has 14 residues. The CDR3 DNA reads as TGTGCCAGCAGCTTGGCCGGGGCTCTCTATGGCTACACCTTC. Translation: CASSLAGALYGYTF.

This chain connects TRBV12-3 or TRBV12-4 to TRBJ1-2; no firm D call. CDR3 length: 13 residues. Trimming removed 0 bases from V and 6 bases from J, with 8 bases in between. The CDR3 loop reads CASSLATVDGYTF. CDR3 nucleotide sequence: TGTGCCAGCAGTTTAGCGACGGTGGATGGCTACACCTTC.

J is TRBJ2-2 and V is TRBV9; 8 positions agree with TRBD1. The CDR3 totals 17 residues. The V gene's germline CDR1 is SGDLS and CDR2 YYNGEE. V gave up 1 base and J gave up 1 base; unmatched junction bases: 6. Here the CDR3 DNA reads TGTGCCAGCAGCGTAAATATCGACAGGGGGAACACCGGGGAGCTGTTTTTT. Translation: CASSVNIDRGNTGELFF.

The gene calls are TRBV7-3 and TRBJ1-3; no reliable D call. CDR3 size: 16 residues. The germline CDR1 and CDR2 sequences are SGHTA and FQGTGA. Deletions cut 1 base from V and 2 bases from J, with 12 bases between. For the CDR3, the DNA is TGTGCCAGCAGCTTAAATAGTGGTGGAACTGGAAACACCATATATTTT. It yields the protein CASSLNSGGTGNTIYF. The entire variable domain, with the rest obtained from reference TRBV7-3 and TRBJ1-3, is as follows: GAGVSQTPSNKVTEKGKYVELRCDPISGHTALYWYRQSLGQGPEFLIYFQGTGAADDSGLPNDRFFAVRPEGSVSTLKIQRTERGDSAVYLCASSLNSGGTGNTIYFGEGSWLTVV.

The chain joins TRBV6-2 or TRBV6-3 to TRBJ1-2, with 7 bases aligning to TRBD1. The CDR3 loop spans 14 amino acids. With 5 bases clipped from V and 2 bases from J, the junction kept 5 bases outside the gene matches. Germline V gives CDR1 MNHEY, CDR2 SVGEGT. The CDR3 protein is CASSRTGSNYGYTF. The CDR3 nucleotides are TGTGCCAGCAGTCGGACAGGATCAAACTATGGCTACACCTTC.

The chain couples TRBV5-1 to TRBJ1-1; the D is unclear. There are 12 residues in the CDR3. CDR1 and CDR2 (germline): SGHRS, YFSETQ. V was cut by 8 bases and J by 4 bases, with 12 bases left in between. The CDR3 is CASKLGATEAFF. The CDR3 DNA reads as TGCGCCAGTAAGCTCGGCGCCACTGAAGCTTTCTTT. The full variable domain, with the rest looked up from reference TRBV5-1 and TRBJ1-1, is KAGVTQTPRYLIKTRGQQVTLSCSPISGHRSVSWYQQTPGQGLQFLFEYFSETQRNKGNFPGRFSGRQFSNSRSEMNVSTLELGDSALYLCASKLGATEAFFGQGTRLTVV.

This clone was counted a single time. The chain is built from TRBV12-5 and TRBJ2-1; no clear D gene. Trimming removed 3 bases at V and 4 bases at J, with 13 bases between. The CDR3 length is 15 residues. Germline CDR1 LGHNT, CDR2 FRNRAP. The CDR3 region has the DNA TGTGCTAGTGGTTTAGGCCCAAGTGGGTACAATGAGCAGTTCTTC. Translation gives CASGLGPSGYNEQFF.

The rearrangement links TRBV4-1 to TRBJ1-5; TRBD1 matches 11 bases. Trimming cost V 0 bases and J 7 bases; bases outside gene matches: 5. This CDR3 is 16 amino acids long. Per germline, CDR1 MGHRA and CDR2 YSYEKL. CDR3 in DNA: TGCGCCAGCAGCCAAGATCTGGGACAGGGGGGACAGCCCCAGCATTTT. Translating it yields CASSQDLGQGGQPQHF.

CDR3 in amino acids: CASSTQGPGELFF. CDR3 coding DNA: TGTGCCAGTAGTACCCAGGGTCCCGGGGAGCTGTTTTTT. V is TRBV19 and J is TRBJ2-2; D perhaps matches TRBD1 (5 bases). This CDR3 is 13 amino acids long. The ends were cut back, 4 bases at V and 6 bases at J, with 9 bases in the middle. The germline V gene encodes CDR1 LNHDA and CDR2 SQIVND (reference sequence).

The chain carries TRBV15 and TRBJ2-2; no definite D call. Per the germline V gene, CDR1 is LNHNV and CDR2 is YYDKDF (reference sequence). Trimming stripped 1 base from V and 3 bases from J, with 9 bases between. This CDR3 is 15 amino acids long. CDR3: CATSRAAQYTGELFF. The CDR3, as DNA: TGTGCCACCAGCAGAGCCGCACAATACACCGGGGAGCTGTTTTTT.

The chain uses TRBV4-1 and TRBJ1-1; tentative D call: TRBD1 (5 bases). Germline CDR1 is MGHRA and CDR2 is YSYEKL. The CDR3 loop spans 12 amino acids. The germline V and J ends were trimmed by 4 bases and 7 bases, with 10 bases remaining between them. CDR3 DNA sequence: TGCGCCAGCAGCCGCAGGGATGGTGAAGCTTTCTTT. Residues: CASSRRDGEAFF.

CDR3 region: CASSAGHPKETNYGYTF. The CDR3 nucleotides are TGTGCCAGCAGCGCCGGACATCCTAAGGAGACTAACTATGGCTACACCTTC. The chain combines TRBV9 with TRBJ1-2; tentatively, D is TRBD1 (5 bases). The germline V gene has CDR1 SGDLS and CDR2 YYNGEE. The CDR3 is 17 residues long. V was clipped by 3 bases and J by 0 bases, with 18 bases between them.

The rearrangement joins TRBV19 to TRBJ2-2; 12 nucleotides line up with TRBD2. V gave up 0 bases and J gave up 4 bases; unmatched junction bases: 6. The CDR3 is 18 residues long. CDR1 LNHDA and CDR2 SQIVND come from the germline V gene (reference sequence). The CDR3 loop is CASSIEASGGAITGELFF. Written as DNA, the CDR3 is TGTGCCAGTAGTATAGAGGCTAGCGGGGGGGCAATCACCGGGGAGCTGTTTTTT.

The chain carries TRBV9 and TRBJ1-5, with TRBD1 matching over 10 bases. The trim removed 4 bases at V and 6 bases at J, leaving 4 bases unmatched. The germline V gene has CDR1 SGDLS and CDR2 YYNGEE. This CDR3 comprises 14 residues. The CDR3 sequence is CASSRTGGFQPQHF. The DNA of the CDR3 is TGTGCCAGCAGCAGGACAGGGGGTTTTCAGCCCCAGCATTTT.

V and J are TRBV7-3 and TRBJ1-1; the D gene is possibly TRBD1 (5 bases). The CDR3 has 14 amino acids. Germline V gene data show CDR1 as SGHTA and CDR2 as FQGTGA. Trimming cost V 5 bases and J 1 base, with 11 bases left between them. CDR3 bases: TGTGCCAGCAGCAGGGGACGGGAGAACACTGAAGCTTTCTTT. Its protein product is CASSRGRENTEAFF.

This clone was seen only once. The V call is TRBV25-1, the J call TRBJ2-1; TRBD1 matches 9 bases. The CDR3 has 16 residues. With V trimmed by 4 bases and J by 5 bases, 9 bases remained unmatched. CDR1 is MGHDK, CDR2 SYGVNS, per germline. The chain's CDR3 is CASSGTGTGPHNEQFF. The CDR3 DNA sequence: TGTGCCAGCAGTGGTACCGGGACAGGGCCCCACAATGAGCAGTTCTTC.

This clone was counted at least ten times. This chain connects TRBV7-9 to TRBJ2-1; 8 bases align to TRBD2. The CDR3 covers 15 residues. Germline CDR1 and CDR2: SEHNR and FQNEAQ (reference sequence). The junction had 4 bases not matched to a gene; V was cut back by 1 base and J by 5 bases. The CDR3, as DNA: TGTGCCAGCAGCTTAGAAGTAGCGGGGAACAATGAGCAGTTCTTC. It codes for CASSLEVAGNNEQFF.

This clone was seen a single time. This chain connects TRBV7-6 to TRBJ2-3; 10 bases match TRBD2. In germline, CDR1 is SGHVS, CDR2 FNYEAQ. The CDR3 totals 15 residues. The V gene end was trimmed by 3 bases and the J gene end by 5 bases; junction bases not matched to a gene: 5. The CDR3: CASSFLAGEGDTQYF. The CDR3 DNA reads as TGTGCCAGCAGCTTTCTAGCGGGGGAGGGAGATACGCAGTATTTT. Full variable domain (remainder filled in from reference TRBV7-6 and TRBJ2-3): GAGVSQSPRYKVTKRGQDVALRCDPISGHVSLYWYRQALGQGPEFLTYFNYEAQQDKSGLPNDRFSAERPEGSISTLTIQRTEQRDSAMYRCASSFLAGEGDTQYFGPGTRLTVL.